Sequencing of this T cell receptor (delta chain) was carried out in a study of Vδ1+ human thymocytes. Study results and caveats: Around 20% of thymic delta-chain sequences were Vdelta2, with few Vdelta3, unlike blood Vdelta1+ controls. Thymic TRG and TRD repertoires appeared highly polyclonal, with Gaussian CDR3 length distributions.

Regarding this clone: Its specificity is not known.

RNA was extracted from the cells and then reverse transcribed. CDR3 amplicons came from multiplex PCR with pooled V-gene forward and constant-region reverse primers. TCRdb reprocessed the multiplex PCR reads through CATT. Of some 73,000 delta-chain clones listed, around 34% are singletons. Germline CDR1 TSWWSYY, CDR2 QGS. The length of the CDR3 is 15 residues. V gave up 2 bases and J gave up 8 bases, with 18 bases separating them. The sample consisted of Vdelta1+ gamma-delta thymocytes from the thymus. The subset: FACS-sorted CD3+ TCRalphabeta- TCRVdelta1+ TCRVdelta2- thymocytes. The receptor was derived from a boy under two years old who had congenital heart surgery. The genes are TRDV1 and TRDJ1; TRDD2 might be the D (5 bases). The CDR3 region has the DNA TGTGCTCTTGGGGAAGTAGCCTACGGGACTGTGAAACTCATCTTT. This gives the protein CALGEVAYGTVKLIF.